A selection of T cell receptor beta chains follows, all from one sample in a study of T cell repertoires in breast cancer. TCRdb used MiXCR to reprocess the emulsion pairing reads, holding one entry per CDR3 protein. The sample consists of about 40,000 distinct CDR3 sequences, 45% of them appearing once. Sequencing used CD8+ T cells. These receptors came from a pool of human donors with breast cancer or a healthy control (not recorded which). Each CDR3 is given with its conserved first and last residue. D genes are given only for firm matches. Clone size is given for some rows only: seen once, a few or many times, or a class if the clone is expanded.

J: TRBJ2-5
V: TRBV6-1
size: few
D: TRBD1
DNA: TGTGCCAGCAGAAAACAGGGGGCGCGTGGGGAGACCCAGTACTTC
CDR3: CASRKQGARGETQYF

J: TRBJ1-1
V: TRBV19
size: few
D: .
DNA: TGTGCCAGTATTAGGGGGACCTGGACTGAAGCTTTCTTT
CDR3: CASIRGTWTEAFF

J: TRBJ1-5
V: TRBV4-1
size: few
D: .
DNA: TGCGCCAGCAGCCAAGATCGGAGGCAGCCCCAGCATTTT
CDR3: CASSQDRRQPQHF

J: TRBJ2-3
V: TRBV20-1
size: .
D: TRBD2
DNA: TGCAGTGCTAGAGAAAACGGGAGGGTTTCAGATACGCAGTATTTT
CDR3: CSARENGRVSDTQYF

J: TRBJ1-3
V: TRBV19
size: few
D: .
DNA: TGTGCCAGTAGTGAGTCGGGGTACGGAAACACCATATATTTT
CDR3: CASSESGYGNTIYF

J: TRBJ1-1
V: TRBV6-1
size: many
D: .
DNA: TGTGCCAGCAGCAGGGAACCTCTGAACACTGAAGCTTTCTTT
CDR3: CASSREPLNTEAFF

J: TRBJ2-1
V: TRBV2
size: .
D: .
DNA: TGTGCCAGCAGTGAAGCGGCGGAGGTATACAATGAGCAGTTCTTC
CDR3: CASSEAAEVYNEQFF

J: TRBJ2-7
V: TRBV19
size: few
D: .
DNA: TGTGCCAGTAGTATAGTCGCCGGGAGCCCGGGGGAGCAGTACTTC
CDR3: CASSIVAGSPGEQYF

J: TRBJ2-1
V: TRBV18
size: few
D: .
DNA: TGTGCCAGCTCACCTATCACCACCAATGAGCAGTTCTTC
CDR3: CASSPITTNEQFF

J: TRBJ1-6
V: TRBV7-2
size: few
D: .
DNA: TGTGCCAGCAGTAGTAGCTCCTATAATTCACCCCTCCACTTT
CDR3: CASSSSSYNSPLHF

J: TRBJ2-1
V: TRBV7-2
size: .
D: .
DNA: TGTGCCAGCAGCTTAGGGGTAGCGACCTACAATGAGCAGTTCTTC
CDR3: CASSLGVATYNEQFF